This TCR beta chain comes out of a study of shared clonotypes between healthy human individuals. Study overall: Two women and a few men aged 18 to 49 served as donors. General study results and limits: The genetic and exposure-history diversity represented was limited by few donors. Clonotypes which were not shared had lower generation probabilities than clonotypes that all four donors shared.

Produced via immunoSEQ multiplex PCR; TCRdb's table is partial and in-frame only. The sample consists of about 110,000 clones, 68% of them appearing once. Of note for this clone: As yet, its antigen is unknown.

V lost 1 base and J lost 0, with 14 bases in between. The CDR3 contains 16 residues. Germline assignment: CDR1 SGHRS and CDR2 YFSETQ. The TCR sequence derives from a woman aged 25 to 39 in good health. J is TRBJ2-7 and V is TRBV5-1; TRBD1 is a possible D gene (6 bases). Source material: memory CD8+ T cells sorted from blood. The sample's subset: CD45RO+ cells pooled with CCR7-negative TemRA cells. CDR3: CASSLWQGPISYEQYF. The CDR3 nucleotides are TGCGCCAGCAGCTTGTGGCAGGGGCCCATCTCCTACGAGCAGTACTTC.